Listed here are 23 T cell receptor beta chains from one sample, sequenced in a study of cytomegalovirus exposure and HLA in healthy donors. Primers included in the PCR were 60 Vbeta and 13 Jbeta primers. Method: immunoSEQ multiplex PCR; TCRdb's copy keeps in-frame clones and lacks some. The table shows 150,000 to 200,000 clones, with 81% occurring only once. The sequenced sample was PBMCs. The origin of the receptors is a woman aged 30 to 39 in good health and CMV-seronegative.

The chain employs TRBV7-9 and TRBJ1-4, with 11 bases that match TRBD1. CDR1 is SEHNR, CDR2 FQNEAQ, per germline (reference sequence). V lost 5 bases, J lost 5 bases, and 1 base stayed unmatched. CDR3 length equals 14 residues. CDR3 loop: CASSRDRGNEKLFF. CDR3 DNA: TGTGCCAGCAGCAGGGACAGGGGGAATGAAAAACTGTTTTTT.

V gene TRBV30 combines with J gene TRBJ1-1; the D is unclear. The CDR3 is 13 amino acids. Germline V gene data show CDR1 as GTSNPN and CDR2 as SVGIG (reference sequence). Trimming left V 0 bases short and J 4 bases short, with 9 bases between. This chain's CDR3 is CAWSVGGSTEAFF. The CDR3 DNA follows: TGTGCCTGGAGTGTAGGCGGGAGCACTGAAGCTTTCTTT.

The CDR3 bases are TGTGCCAGCAGTCCGACGGGGGGGCCTAATGAAAAACTGTTTTTT. Translating it yields CASSPTGGPNEKLFF. The genes are TRBV27 and TRBJ1-4; TRBD1 might be the D (6 bases). The CDR3 totals 15 residues. The germline V gene encodes CDR1 MNHEY and CDR2 SMNVEV (reference sequence). Trimming took off 5 bases at V and 3 bases at J, with 13 bases between the two ends.

In this sample, this clone turned up a few times. This rearrangement joins TRBV15 to TRBJ1-5; TRBD1 matches 7 bases. The CDR3 spans 15 residues. The V gene's germline CDR1 is LNHNV and CDR2 YYDKDF (reference sequence). The J segment lost 5 bases and the V segment lost 3 bases, leaving 7 bases of the junction unmatched. CDR3 protein: CATSSTQGSHQPQHF. The CDR3 DNA follows: TGTGCCACCAGCAGTACACAGGGGTCGCATCAGCCCCAGCATTTT.

Concerning this clone itself: Since the CDR3 does not end with the conserved phenylalanine or tryptophan, this likely comes from a read error. The CDR3 reads CASSRGRTGAYEQYL. The CDR3 nucleotides are TGTGCCAGCAGCCGGGGGAGGACAGGGGCCTACGAGCAGTACCTC. This sequence joins TRBV7-8 and TRBJ2-7; TRBD1 agrees at 9 bases. The V and J ends lost 5 bases and 2 bases, in that order; junction bases with no gene match: 7. The CDR3 loop spans 15 amino acids. The V gene's germline CDR1 is SGHVS and CDR2 FQNEAQ.

This clone was picked up a small number of times. The chain combines TRBV7-2 with TRBJ2-7, with D maybe TRBD2 (5 bases). Germline-derived CDR1 and CDR2 are SGHTA and FQGNSA. Trimming stripped 9 bases from V and 0 bases from J, with 15 bases between. The CDR3 contains 14 residues. CDR3 sequence: CASSTDSFSYEQYF. In nucleotides, the CDR3 is TGTGCCAGTAGCACGGACTCCTTCTCCTACGAGCAGTACTTC.

This clone showed up just once. The junction and the germline gene differ at one end; a read error may be behind it. The V gene is TRBV7-9, the J gene TRBJ2-6; D remains unclear. Looked up from germline, CDR1 is SEHNR and CDR2 is FQNEAQ (reference sequence). The CDR3 has 13 residues. CDR3 sequence reads: CSSTNSGPNVLTF. The CDR3 region has the DNA TGTTCCAGCACCAACTCTGGGCCCAACGTCCTGACTTTC.

A single count supports this clone. The chain combines TRBV2 with TRBJ1-1, with 7 bases identical to TRBD1. This CDR3 region has 14 residues. In germline, CDR1 is SNHLY, CDR2 FYNNEI. V trimming: 2 bases; J trimming: 6 bases; junction bases outside the gene matches: 6. This chain's CDR3 is CASSEQGVVAEAFF. The CDR3 DNA follows: TGTGCCAGCAGTGAACAGGGGGTAGTCGCTGAAGCTTTCTTT.

This clone was seen once. The chain links TRBV27 to TRBJ2-5, with 11 bases that match TRBD2. Looked up from germline, CDR1 is MNHEY and CDR2 is SMNVEV (reference sequence). This CDR3 region has 15 residues. Trimming removed 10 bases from V and 5 bases from J; junction bases left unmatched: 12. The CDR3 protein is CATGHSSGGRETQYF. In DNA, the CDR3 is TGTGCCACCGGACACTCTAGCGGGGGGAGGGAGACCCAGTACTTC.

The chain is built from TRBV27 and TRBJ1-1, with TRBD1 matching over 8 bases. This CDR3 contains 14 residues. With 7 bases clipped from V and 0 bases from J, the junction kept 4 bases outside the gene matches. Germline V gene lookup returns CDR1 MNHEY and CDR2 SMNVEV (reference sequence). The CDR3 nucleotides are TGTGCCAGCAACCGACAGGGGCTGAACACTGAAGCTTTCTTT. It specifies CASNRQGLNTEAFF.

This clone was counted once. The chain uses TRBV2 and TRBJ1-1; 7 nucleotides align to TRBD1. With 5 bases clipped from V and 7 bases from J, the junction kept 4 bases outside the gene matches. CDR1 SNHLY and CDR2 FYNNEI come from the germline V gene. The CDR3 has 12 residues. The CDR3 region has the DNA TGTGCCAGCAGTTACACAGGGGATGAAGCTTTCTTT. Translating gives CASSYTGDEAFF.

The chain has TRBV10-1 and TRBJ2-3, with TRBD2 identical over 7 bases. The CDR3 loop spans 14 amino acids. The junction had 2 bases not matched to a gene; V was cut back by 3 bases and J by 2 bases. Germline assignment: CDR1 WNHNN and CDR2 SYGVQD (reference sequence). The CDR3 loop reads CASSEGTITDTQYF. Here the CDR3 DNA reads TGCGCCAGCAGTGAAGGGACTATCACAGATACGCAGTATTTT.

The chain joins TRBV14 to TRBJ2-5, with 13 bases aligning to TRBD2. There are 15 residues in the CDR3. Per the germline V gene, CDR1 is SGHDN and CDR2 is FVKESK. J was trimmed by 4 bases and V by 4 bases; bases with no gene match: 3. This CDR3 is CASSRGLAGAETQYF. The CDR3 nucleotides read TGTGCCAGCAGCCGTGGACTAGCGGGAGCAGAGACCCAGTACTTC.

The chain recombines TRBV28 with TRBJ1-2; TRBD1 matches at 9 bases. V shed 4 bases, J shed 9 bases, and the junction held 6 bases outside the gene matches. The CDR3 extends over 13 amino acids. Germline V lookup: CDR1 MDHEN, CDR2 SYDVKM. In nucleotides, the CDR3 is TGTGCCAGCAGTTCTACAGGGGGCTGGAGCTACACCTTC. Translating gives CASSSTGGWSYTF.

The V call is TRBV27, the J call TRBJ2-7, with 11 bases matching TRBD2. The germline V gene encodes CDR1 MNHEY and CDR2 SMNVEV (reference sequence). V shed 2 bases and J 4 bases; nucleotides not matched to a gene: 4. This CDR3 is built from 15 residues. CDR3 sequence reads: CASSLVTSGVYEQYF. The CDR3 DNA follows: TGTGCCAGCAGTTTAGTGACTAGCGGGGTTTACGAGCAGTACTTC.

This clone was detected once. This chain connects TRBV7-2 to TRBJ1-4, with TRBD1 matching 7 bases. Germline V lookup: CDR1 SGHTA, CDR2 FQGNSA. CDR3 length equals 15 residues. V was pared by 2 bases and J by 8 bases, with 8 bases of the junction left unmatched. The CDR3 spells CASSLSPGQIEKLFF. Here the CDR3 DNA reads TGTGCCAGCAGCTTATCGCCGGGACAGATCGAAAAACTGTTTTTT.

The gene calls are TRBV6-1 and TRBJ1-1; the D is unclear. The germline V and J ends were trimmed by 4 bases and 0 bases, with 6 bases remaining between them. This CDR3 has 13 residues. Germline V gene lookup returns CDR1 MNHNS and CDR2 SASEGT. CDR3: CASSGHMNTEAFF. The CDR3, as DNA: TGTGCCAGCAGTGGACACATGAACACTGAAGCTTTCTTT.

CDR3 in amino acids: CASSGGLAGSEQYF. DNA for the CDR3: TGTGCCAGCAGCGGGGGACTAGCGGGATCCGAGCAGTACTTC. The V gene is TRBV9, the J gene TRBJ2-7; 13 nucleotides align to TRBD2. There are 14 residues in the CDR3. The V gene's germline CDR1 is SGDLS and CDR2 YYNGEE. Germline trimming cut 3 bases from V and 6 bases from J; bases unmatched to any gene: 3.

V usage is TRBV7-9 and J usage is TRBJ2-3; D is unresolved. Trimming pared 2 bases from V and 3 bases from J, leaving 6 bases between. The CDR3 is made up of 13 amino acids. Germline CDR1 is SEHNR and CDR2 is FQNEAQ (reference sequence). CDR3 nucleotides: TGTGCCAGCAGCTTAAGAGAAACAGATACGCAGTATTTT. Translating it yields CASSLRETDTQYF.

This clone was seen more than once but under ten times. This sequence joins TRBV11-2 and TRBJ2-3; 11 positions match TRBD2. This CDR3 spans 16 amino acids. V was clipped by 4 bases and J by 5 bases; unmatched bases: 8. Per the germline V gene, CDR1 is SGHAT and CDR2 is FQNNGV. The CDR3 is CASSSLAGGQVDTQYF. The DNA for the CDR3 is TGTGCCAGCAGCTCCTTAGCGGGGGGGCAGGTAGATACGCAGTATTTT. The complete variable domain, with remaining parts taken from reference TRBV11-2 and TRBJ2-3, reads EAGVAQSPRYKIIEKRQSVAFWCNPISGHATLYWYQQILGQGPKLLIQFQNNGVVDDSQLPKDRFSAERLKGVDSTLKIQPAKLEDSAVYLCASSSLAGGQVDTQYFGPGTRLTVL.

CDR3 region: CASSVEDRDGYTF. CDR3 coding DNA: TGTGCCAGCAGCGTAGAGGACAGGGACGGCTACACCTTC. The chain recombines TRBV9 with TRBJ1-2, with TRBD1 identical over 8 bases. After removal of 0 bases from V and 8 bases from J, the junction contained 3 bases not matched to a gene. The CDR3 extends over 13 amino acids. The germline V gene encodes CDR1 SGDLS and CDR2 YYNGEE.

This clone was found a few times. The chain is built from TRBV18 and TRBJ1-1; no definite D call. Trimming removed 3 bases from V and 1 base from J, with 12 bases in between. The CDR3 has 15 residues. Germline V CDR1 and CDR2: KGHSH, LQKENI. The CDR3 here is CASSPTEGTNTEAFF. As DNA, the CDR3 is TGTGCCAGCTCACCGACTGAAGGTACGAACACTGAAGCTTTCTTT.

This rearrangement joins TRBV10-2 to TRBJ2-1, with D hard to call. Germline CDR1 WSHSY, CDR2 SAAADI. The V gene lost 8 bases and the J gene lost 5 bases, with 16 bases spanning the gap. The CDR3 has 14 amino acids. The CDR3 region has the DNA TGCGCCAGCCATCGGTTACGGTCCAACAATGAGCAGTTCTTC. Amino acids: CASHRLRSNNEQFF.